A single sample gave rise to the 26 T cell receptor beta chains below, sequenced in a study of vaccination and CD4 T cells after COVID-19. Their recognized antigens are unknown. Treatment meaning: roughly ten-day PBMC culture with coronavirus spike peptide pools or control peptides (ViraFEST assay). Sequencing of the DNA from cultured CD4+ T cells was carried out with the Oncomine TCR Beta short-read assay. TCRdb analysed the PCR reads with MiXCR anew, one entry per CDR3 protein. The data show some 12,000 distinct CDR3 sequences, around a third seen once. Here the sequenced sample was CD4+ T cells from blood, cultured in vitro, taken after SARS-CoV-2 vaccination. These TCRs come from a human donor who had recovered from COVID-19.

This clonotype was observed a handful of times. The rearrangement links TRBV20-1 to TRBJ1-6; 8 positions match TRBD1. CDR3 length: 14 residues. Germline CDR1 DFQATT, CDR2 SNEGSKA (reference sequence). With 3 bases clipped from V and 9 bases from J, the junction kept 7 bases outside the gene matches. DNA of the CDR3: TGCAGTGCTAGGTACAGGGGGTCTCGTTCACCCCTCCACTTT. Residues: CSARYRGSRSPLHF.

In this sample, this clonotype turned up a few times. V usage is TRBV7-2 and J usage is TRBJ2-2; D is uncertain. V lost 6 bases and J 1 base, leaving 6 bases between the germline ends. Germline lookup yields CDR1 SGHTA and CDR2 FQGNSA. The CDR3 contains 13 residues. The CDR3: CASRELNTGELFF. CDR3 sequence (DNA): TGTGCCAGCAGGGAACTGAACACCGGGGAGCTGTTTTTT.

J is TRBJ2-7 and V is TRBV27; D perhaps matches TRBD2 (6 bases). V was trimmed by 3 bases and J by 2 bases, leaving 11 bases between them. The CDR3 extends over 14 amino acids. Germline CDR1 MNHEY, CDR2 SMNVEV (reference sequence). Written as DNA, the CDR3 is TGTGCCAGCAGTTTTTGGGAGGCCCCCTACGAGCAGTACTTC. Protein product: CASSFWEAPYEQYF.

This chain uses TRBV27 with TRBJ2-7; D is uncertain. Germline V CDR1 and CDR2: MNHEY, SMNVEV (reference sequence). V gave up 8 bases and J gave up 1 base, with 18 bases separating them. CDR3 length: 15 amino acids. The CDR3: CASQSRAGESYEQYF. The CDR3 DNA follows: TGTGCCAGCCAAAGCCGGGCAGGTGAGTCCTACGAGCAGTACTTC.

There are a few counts of this clonotype. The chain employs TRBV19 and TRBJ1-5; D is uncertain. The germline V gene encodes CDR1 LNHDA and CDR2 SQIVND (reference sequence). There are 15 residues in the CDR3. Trimming cost V 3 bases and J 2 bases, with 11 bases left between them. CDR3 in amino acids: CASSIQVMGNQPQHF. The CDR3 DNA reads as TGTGCCAGTAGTATCCAGGTGATGGGCAATCAGCCCCAGCATTTT.

The chain links TRBV29-1 to TRBJ2-1; D perhaps matches TRBD2 (5 bases). CDR1 and CDR2 (germline): SQVTM, ANQGSEA. This CDR3 contains 13 residues. Trimming removed 6 bases from V and 15 bases from J, with 24 bases in between. CDR3 residues: CSVPSRGGPGGFF. DNA for the CDR3: TGCAGCGTGCCTAGCCGCGGAGGACCCGGAGGGTTCTTC.

This clonotype is labeled as medium-sized (0.01 to 0.1%). This chain joins TRBV20-1 and TRBJ2-3; 9 nucleotides align to TRBD2. V shed 2 bases and J 4 bases; nucleotides not matched to a gene: 16. The CDR3 is 18 amino acids. Germline V gene data show CDR1 as DFQATT and CDR2 as SNEGSKA (reference sequence). DNA for the CDR3: TGCAGTGCTAGAACCCTCAGCGGGAGGAACCTTAGTGCAGATACGCAGTATTTT. Translated: CSARTLSGRNLSADTQYF.

Judged by abundance, this clonotype is medium-sized. The chain uses TRBV6-1 and TRBJ2-1, with 12 bases lining up with TRBD2. The CDR3 is made up of 17 amino acids. After removal of 5 bases from V and 6 bases from J, the junction contained 11 bases not matched to a gene. Germline-derived CDR1 and CDR2 are MNHNS and SASEGT. The CDR3 reads CASSPTSGGTYVNEQFF. The CDR3 DNA reads TGTGCCAGCAGTCCGACTAGCGGGGGAACCTACGTCAATGAGCAGTTCTTC.

This sequence joins TRBV20-1 and TRBJ2-7; D might be TRBD2 (6 bases). The CDR3 consists of 12 residues. Trimming took off 3 bases at V and 2 bases at J, with 8 bases between the two ends. Germline V lookup: CDR1 DFQATT, CDR2 SNEGSKA (reference sequence). The CDR3 nucleotides are TGCAGTGCTAGTTGGGGGGCCTACGAGCAGTACTTC. Translated, it gives CSASWGAYEQYF.

A word on this clonotype: A clone one base away is much larger, so this may be a read error. This chain uses TRBV6-1 with TRBJ1-5; D unclear. The germline V gene encodes CDR1 MNHNS and CDR2 SASEGT. Trimming removed 8 bases at V and 3 bases at J, with 17 bases between. The CDR3 totals 15 residues. The CDR3 sequence is CASGSPGPPNQPQHF. CDR3 sequence (DNA): TGTGCCAGCGGCAGCCCCGGACCTCCCAATCAGCCCCAGCATTTT.

The genes are TRBV2 and TRBJ2-7, with D possibly TRBD1 on 5 matching bases. In germline, CDR1 is SNHLY, CDR2 FYNNEI. The V end was cut by 5 bases, the J end by 4 bases, with 9 bases between. The CDR3 covers 12 residues. Here the CDR3 reads CASSQTGYEQYF. The CDR3 nucleotides read TGTGCCAGCAGTCAAACAGGTTACGAGCAGTACTTC.

The chain joins TRBV3-1 to TRBJ1-2, with 9 bases identical to TRBD1. From germline, CDR1 is LGHDT and CDR2 YNNKEL (reference sequence). The ends lost 3 bases at V and 8 bases at J; junction bases unmatched: 4. The CDR3 length is 13 residues. CDR3 in amino acids: CASSQDRGIGYTF. CDR3 nucleotide sequence: TGTGCCAGCAGCCAGGACAGGGGTATAGGCTACACCTTC.

This clonotype has just a few counts. V is TRBV20-1 and J is TRBJ1-5; the D is unclear. CDR3 size: 13 residues. V was clipped by 6 bases and J by 4 bases, with 13 bases between them. The germline V gene encodes CDR1 DFQATT and CDR2 SNEGSKA (reference sequence). CDR3 DNA sequence: TGCAGTGCCCAAGAGGTAGGAAATCAGCCCCAGCATTTT. Translation: CSAQEVGNQPQHF.

This clonotype is termed medium-sized (0.01 to 0.1%). The chain employs TRBV29-1 and TRBJ1-2, with D maybe TRBD1 (6 bases). The V end lost 4 bases, the J end lost 2 bases, and 20 bases lay between the germline ends. The CDR3 sequence is 16 residues long. Looked up from germline, CDR1 is SQVTM and CDR2 is ANQGSEA. The CDR3 nucleotides read TGCAGCGTTGCCGGATTAACACAGGGTTTGAACTATGGCTACACCTTC. Protein sequence: CSVAGLTQGLNYGYTF.

In its sample, this clonotype was seen a few times. The chain has TRBV5-4 and TRBJ2-3, with D possibly matching TRBD2 (6 bases). The germline CDR1 and CDR2 sequences are SGHNT and YYREEE (reference sequence). The CDR3 length is 14 residues. V gave up 4 bases and J gave up 0 bases, with 9 bases separating them. This CDR3 reads CASSRELSTDTQYF. The CDR3 DNA reads TGTGCCAGCAGCCGGGAGTTGAGCACAGATACGCAGTATTTT.

This clonotype showed up just a few times. The chain is built from TRBV6-2 or TRBV6-3 and TRBJ1-5, with 11 bases fitting TRBD1. The V segment lost 4 bases and the J segment 4 bases; nucleotides outside the gene matches: 6. The length of the CDR3 is 16 residues. Germline V gives CDR1 MNHEY, CDR2 SVGEGT. CDR3 bases: TGTGCCAGCAGTTCCGGGACAGGGGGTTCAAATCAGCCCCAGCATTTT. It encodes CASSSGTGGSNQPQHF.

This clonotype has a handful of counts. In nucleotides, the CDR3 is TGCAGTGCTAGAGGGACAGGCGACTCCTACGAGCAGTACTTC. Translated: CSARGTGDSYEQYF. The chain uses TRBV20-1 and TRBJ2-7, with TRBD1 matching over 7 bases. The CDR3 length is 14 residues. The V and J ends lost 1 base and 0 bases, in that order; junction bases with no gene match: 3. Germline V gene sequence: CDR1 DFQATT, CDR2 SNEGSKA (reference sequence).

The gene calls are TRBV7-2 and TRBJ2-2; D not resolved. The CDR3 extends over 14 amino acids. V was pared by 7 bases and J by 2 bases, with 11 bases between. In germline, CDR1 is SGHTA, CDR2 FQGNSA. The CDR3 loop reads CASTLGPNTGELFF. The CDR3 nucleotides read TGTGCCAGCACCCTCGGGCCAAACACCGGGGAGCTGTTTTTT.

This clonotype was counted between two and nine times. This chain joins TRBV29-1 and TRBJ2-1; 11 bases fit TRBD2. J gave up 9 bases and V 8 bases, and 12 bases lay outside the gene matches. This CDR3 has 14 residues. From germline, CDR1 is SQVTM and CDR2 ANQGSEA. This CDR3 is CSFRTSGLSGEQFF. As DNA, the CDR3 is TGCAGCTTTCGGACTAGCGGGCTCTCGGGTGAGCAGTTCTTC.

This clonotype was detected only a few times. This chain links TRBV7-6 with TRBJ1-6, with 9 nucleotides matching TRBD1. CDR3 length: 16 amino acids. Germline trimming cut 0 bases from V and 10 bases from J; bases unmatched to any gene: 7. Germline V gene data show CDR1 as SGHVS and CDR2 as FNYEAQ. The CDR3 bases are TGTGCCAGCAGCTTAGCTCCACAGGGGGCCGGATCACCCCTCCACTTT. This codes for CASSLAPQGAGSPLHF.

This clonotype was counted only a few times. The rearrangement uses TRBV19 and TRBJ2-7; 8 bases align to TRBD1. J lost 3 bases, V lost 6 bases, and 7 bases had no gene match. Germline loops: CDR1 LNHDA, CDR2 SQIVND (reference sequence). The CDR3 has 14 amino acids. The CDR3 sequence: CASSGDRRSYEQYF. DNA of the CDR3: TGTGCCAGTAGCGGGGACAGGCGCAGCTACGAGCAGTACTTC.

This clonotype was seen a few times. The chain has TRBV5-4 and TRBJ2-3, with TRBD2 matching 9 bases. The V gene end was trimmed by 3 bases and the J gene end by 6 bases; junction bases not matched to a gene: 11. The germline CDR1 and CDR2 sequences are SGHNT and YYREEE (reference sequence). This CDR3 has 16 amino acids. The CDR3 sequence: CASSSPGLAKMDTQYF. CDR3 DNA: TGTGCCAGCAGCTCTCCGGGACTAGCAAAGATGGATACGCAGTATTTT.

The sample holds a few counts of this clonotype. The rearrangement links TRBV18 to TRBJ1-3, with 10 bases aligning to TRBD1. V shed 5 bases, J shed 4 bases, and the junction held 8 bases outside the gene matches. The CDR3 sequence is 16 residues long. The germline V gene encodes CDR1 KGHSH and CDR2 LQKENI. For the CDR3, the DNA is TGTGCCAGCTCATACCGGGACAGGGGATCGGGAAACACCATATATTTT. Protein product: CASSYRDRGSGNTIYF.

This clonotype showed up just a few times. The chain employs TRBV6-2 or TRBV6-3 and TRBJ2-2, with 7 bases identical to TRBD2. V lost 6 bases and J lost 0; bases outside the gene matches: 13. The CDR3 loop spans 18 amino acids. Germline-derived CDR1 and CDR2 are MNHEY and SVGEGT. The CDR3 loop is CASRLVGGAGANTGELFF. CDR3 sequence (DNA): TGTGCCAGCAGACTCGTAGGTGGGGCGGGAGCGAACACCGGGGAGCTGTTTTTT.

This clonotype has more than one count but fewer than ten. The chain carries TRBV20-1 and TRBJ1-2, with D possibly TRBD1 on 5 matching bases. The CDR3 consists of 14 residues. CDR1 and CDR2 from the germline V gene are DFQATT and SNEGSKA (reference sequence). V was pared by 4 bases and J by 0 bases, with 12 bases between. The CDR3 coding sequence is TGCAGTGCTATTATACCGGGGGCTAACTATGGCTACACCTTC. Translated: CSAIIPGANYGYTF.

By share, this clonotype ranks as large. The genes are TRBV28 and TRBJ1-2, with D possibly matching TRBD1 (5 bases). Germline V gives CDR1 MDHEN, CDR2 SYDVKM. CDR3 length: 17 residues. V was shortened by 3 bases and J by 1 base, with 18 bases between the two germline ends. The CDR3 region is CASSFIGQPILNYGYTF. The CDR3 DNA sequence: TGTGCCAGCAGTTTTATCGGACAACCGATACTTAACTATGGCTACACCTTC.